Listed below are T cell receptor beta chains from one sample, sequenced in a study of T cell changes during pregnancy in multiple sclerosis. Sequencing was performed with immunoSEQ multiplex PCR; in TCRdb, only in-frame clones are kept and a portion is missing. The sample carries tens of thousands of clones, 91% recorded once. Source: CD8+ T cells from peripheral blood mononuclear cells, taken before pregnancy. The receptors stem from a female donor with multiple sclerosis, enrolled in a pregnancy study. Each CDR3 is given with its conserved first and last residue. D genes are given only for firm matches. The listing skips clone size in some rows; elsewhere it reads once, few, many or a size class.

d_call: -
j_call: TRBJ1-2
clone_size: -
cdr3_length: 14
v_call: TRBV15
cdr3_aa: CATSNRGVNYGYTF
cdr3_nt: TGTGCCACCAGCAACCGGGGAGTTAACTATGGCTACACCTTC

d_call: -
j_call: TRBJ1-5
clone_size: -
cdr3_length: 12
v_call: TRBV2
cdr3_aa: CASSEGTRWVHF
cdr3_nt: TGTGCCAGCAGTGAAGGGACAAGATGGGTGCATTTT

d_call: TRBD2
j_call: TRBJ2-1
clone_size: -
cdr3_length: 17
v_call: TRBV7-8
cdr3_aa: CASSSPGLATSLDEQFF
cdr3_nt: TGTGCCAGCAGCTCCCCGGGACTAGCTACCTCTCTGGATGAGCAGTTCTTC

d_call: -
j_call: TRBJ2-3
clone_size: -
cdr3_length: 14
v_call: TRBV6-6
cdr3_aa: CASSYSIAADTQYF
cdr3_nt: TGTGCCAGCAGTTACTCGATAGCGGCAGATACGCAGTATTTT

d_call: -
j_call: TRBJ1-3
clone_size: -
cdr3_length: 11
v_call: TRBV29-1
cdr3_aa: CSVVAGNTIYF
cdr3_nt: TGCAGCGTCGTAGCTGGAAACACCATATATTTT

d_call: -
j_call: TRBJ2-7
clone_size: -
cdr3_length: 15
v_call: TRBV14
cdr3_aa: CASSQVDQGWYEQYF
cdr3_nt: TGTGCCAGCAGCCAAGTCGATCAGGGGTGGTACGAGCAGTACTTC

d_call: -
j_call: TRBJ2-2
clone_size: -
cdr3_length: 16
v_call: TRBV9
cdr3_aa: CASSTPGHIYTGELFF
cdr3_nt: TGTGCCAGCAGCACACCGGGACATATATACACCGGGGAGCTGTTTTTT

d_call: -
j_call: TRBJ1-6
clone_size: -
cdr3_length: 15
v_call: TRBV27
cdr3_aa: CASSLGSSYNSPLHF
cdr3_nt: TGTGCCAGCAGTTTGGGGAGCTCCTATAATTCACCCCTCCACTTT

d_call: -
j_call: TRBJ2-7
clone_size: -
cdr3_length: 13
v_call: TRBV27
cdr3_aa: CASSLGGASEQYF
cdr3_nt: TGTGCCAGCAGTTTGGGGGGGGCCTCCGAGCAGTACTTC

d_call: -
j_call: TRBJ2-5
clone_size: -
cdr3_length: 12
v_call: TRBV29-1
cdr3_aa: CSVDGGPETQYF
cdr3_nt: TGCAGCGTTGACGGAGGACCCGAGACCCAGTACTTC

d_call: -
j_call: TRBJ2-7
clone_size: -
cdr3_length: 13
v_call: TRBV27
cdr3_aa: CASSLGQTYEQYF
cdr3_nt: TGTGCCAGCAGTTTGGGACAAACCTACGAGCAGTACTTC

d_call: -
j_call: TRBJ2-1
clone_size: -
cdr3_length: 15
v_call: TRBV6-6
cdr3_aa: CASRPSVNHDNEQFF
cdr3_nt: TGTGCCAGCAGACCCTCAGTAAACCACGACAATGAGCAGTTCTTC

d_call: -
j_call: TRBJ1-5
clone_size: -
cdr3_length: 15
v_call: TRBV27
cdr3_aa: CASSFLGTGDQPQHF
cdr3_nt: TGTGCCAGCAGTTTTCTAGGTACAGGAGATCAGCCCCAGCATTTT

d_call: -
j_call: TRBJ2-5
clone_size: -
cdr3_length: 17
v_call: TRBV13
cdr3_aa: CASSFWEAEPAGETQYF
cdr3_nt: TGTGCCAGCAGCTTTTGGGAGGCTGAACCTGCGGGGGAGACCCAGTACTTC

d_call: TRBD2
j_call: TRBJ2-3
clone_size: -
cdr3_length: 20
v_call: TRBV2
cdr3_aa: CASGSTQRGAGRDHADTQYF
cdr3_nt: TGTGCCAGCGGATCAACGCAGCGGGGGGCGGGCCGGGATCACGCAGATACGCAGTATTTT

d_call: TRBD2
j_call: TRBJ2-3
clone_size: -
cdr3_length: 20
v_call: TRBV5-4
cdr3_aa: CASSRPGLAGESASTDTQYF
cdr3_nt: TGTGCCAGCAGCAGACCCGGACTAGCGGGGGAGAGTGCTAGCACAGATACGCAGTATTTT

d_call: TRBD2
j_call: TRBJ2-5
clone_size: -
cdr3_length: 16
v_call: TRBV29-1
cdr3_aa: CSVEDPGGGPGETQYF
cdr3_nt: TGCAGCGTTGAAGATCCGGGCGGGGGGCCGGGAGAGACCCAGTACTTC

d_call: -
j_call: TRBJ1-1
clone_size: -
cdr3_length: 13
v_call: TRBV9
cdr3_aa: CASSVGGLTEAFF
cdr3_nt: TGTGCCAGCAGCGTGGGGGGGCTCACTGAAGCTTTCTTT

d_call: TRBD2
j_call: TRBJ2-3
clone_size: -
cdr3_length: 16
v_call: TRBV7-8
cdr3_aa: CASSLGIAGTTDTQYF
cdr3_nt: TGTGCCAGCAGCTTAGGGATAGCGGGGACCACAGATACGCAGTATTTT

d_call: -
j_call: TRBJ1-2
clone_size: -
cdr3_length: 15
v_call: TRBV30
cdr3_aa: CAWSVFGETNYGYTF
cdr3_nt: TGTGCCTGGAGTGTATTTGGGGAGACAAACTATGGCTACACCTTC

d_call: TRBD1
j_call: TRBJ2-2
clone_size: -
cdr3_length: 16
v_call: TRBV5-6
cdr3_aa: CASSSGDRGHTGELFF
cdr3_nt: TGTGCCAGCAGCTCGGGGGACAGGGGGCATACCGGGGAGCTGTTTTTT

d_call: -
j_call: TRBJ1-4
clone_size: -
cdr3_length: 15
v_call: TRBV5-4
cdr3_aa: CASSLSGAANEKLFF
cdr3_nt: TGTGCCAGCAGCTTGAGTGGGGCGGCTAATGAAAAACTGTTTTTT

d_call: TRBD2
j_call: TRBJ2-1
clone_size: -
cdr3_length: 15
v_call: TRBV5-1
cdr3_aa: CASSLWTSGYNEQFF
cdr3_nt: TGCGCCAGCAGCTTGTGGACTAGCGGGTATAATGAGCAGTTCTTC

d_call: -
j_call: TRBJ1-2
clone_size: once
cdr3_length: 12
v_call: TRBV28
cdr3_aa: CAGLTANYGYTF
cdr3_nt: TGTGCCGGTTTAACAGCTAACTATGGCTACACCTTC

d_call: -
j_call: TRBJ2-7
clone_size: -
cdr3_length: 14
v_call: TRBV2
cdr3_aa: CASSESGLSYEQYF
cdr3_nt: TGTGCCAGCAGTGAGTCAGGACTATCCTACGAGCAGTACTTC

d_call: TRBD1
j_call: TRBJ1-5
clone_size: -
cdr3_length: 14
v_call: TRBV6-1
cdr3_aa: CASSVDRENQPQHF
cdr3_nt: TGTGCCAGCAGTGTCGACAGGGAAAATCAGCCCCAGCATTTT

d_call: TRBD1
j_call: TRBJ1-5
clone_size: -
cdr3_length: 14
v_call: TRBV7-8
cdr3_aa: CASSLMDRGQPQHF
cdr3_nt: TGTGCCAGCAGCTTAATGGACAGGGGTCAGCCCCAGCATTTT

d_call: -
j_call: TRBJ2-1
clone_size: -
cdr3_length: 17
v_call: TRBV15
cdr3_aa: CATSRENTGTLAVEQFF
cdr3_nt: TGTGCCACCAGCAGAGAAAATACCGGGACACTGGCGGTCGAGCAGTTCTTC

d_call: TRBD2
j_call: TRBJ2-1
clone_size: -
cdr3_length: 15
v_call: TRBV27
cdr3_aa: CASSLAGGPPNEQFF
cdr3_nt: TGTGCCAGCAGTTTAGCGGGGGGGCCACCCAATGAGCAGTTCTTC

d_call: TRBD1
j_call: TRBJ1-1
clone_size: -
cdr3_length: 13
v_call: TRBV2
cdr3_aa: CARQQGAVREAFF
cdr3_nt: TGTGCCAGGCAACAGGGGGCGGTTCGGGAAGCTTTCTTT

d_call: TRBD1
j_call: TRBJ2-7
clone_size: -
cdr3_length: 14
v_call: TRBV11-2
cdr3_aa: CASSAGQGPYEQYF
cdr3_nt: TGTGCCAGCAGCGCGGGACAGGGACCCTACGAGCAGTACTTC

d_call: -
j_call: TRBJ2-1
clone_size: -
cdr3_length: 13
v_call: TRBV5-6
cdr3_aa: CASSFGGFNEQFF
cdr3_nt: TGTGCCAGCAGCTTCGGAGGGTTCAATGAGCAGTTCTTC

d_call: TRBD1
j_call: TRBJ1-1
clone_size: -
cdr3_length: 14
v_call: TRBV6-5
cdr3_aa: CASSYFPGTGEAFF
cdr3_nt: TGTGCCAGCAGTTATTTTCCCGGGACAGGTGAAGCTTTCTTT

d_call: TRBD2
j_call: TRBJ2-7
clone_size: once
cdr3_length: 15
v_call: TRBV4-2
cdr3_aa: CASSQPTAGGPEQYF
cdr3_nt: TGTGCCAGCAGCCAACCCACAGCGGGGGGTCCCGAGCAGTACTTC

d_call: -
j_call: TRBJ1-3
clone_size: -
cdr3_length: 14
v_call: TRBV30
cdr3_aa: CAWSTGGSGNTIYF
cdr3_nt: TGTGCCTGGAGTACCGGCGGCTCTGGAAACACCATATATTTT

d_call: TRBD2
j_call: TRBJ2-2
clone_size: -
cdr3_length: 16
v_call: TRBV5-6
cdr3_aa: CASSDLFAGEAGELFF
cdr3_nt: TGTGCCAGCAGTGACCTTTTTGCGGGGGAGGCCGGGGAGCTGTTTTTT

d_call: TRBD2
j_call: TRBJ2-7
clone_size: -
cdr3_length: 14
v_call: TRBV4-2
cdr3_aa: CASSIPGLASEQYF
cdr3_nt: TGTGCCAGCAGCATCCCCGGACTAGCGTCAGAGCAGTACTTC

d_call: TRBD1
j_call: TRBJ1-4
clone_size: -
cdr3_length: 16
v_call: TRBV6-5
cdr3_aa: CASSYSGTGDGEKLFF
cdr3_nt: TGTGCCAGCAGTTACTCCGGGACAGGGGATGGTGAAAAACTGTTTTTT

d_call: -
j_call: TRBJ1-2
clone_size: -
cdr3_length: 14
v_call: TRBV9
cdr3_aa: CASSGNGGSYGYTF
cdr3_nt: TGTGCCAGCAGCGGCAATGGGGGGAGCTATGGCTACACCTTC

d_call: -
j_call: TRBJ1-5
clone_size: -
cdr3_length: 14
v_call: TRBV11-2
cdr3_aa: CASSLGQGAQPQHF
cdr3_nt: TGTGCCAGCAGCTTAGGGCAGGGTGCTCAGCCCCAGCATTTT

d_call: -
j_call: TRBJ2-7
clone_size: few
cdr3_length: 14
v_call: TRBV13
cdr3_aa: CASSSGLNTYEQYF
cdr3_nt: TGTGCCAGCAGCTCGGGACTCAACACCTACGAGCAGTACTTC

d_call: TRBD1
j_call: TRBJ2-6
clone_size: -
cdr3_length: 18
v_call: TRBV19
cdr3_aa: CASSAGGTGGSGANVLTF
cdr3_nt: TGTGCCAGTAGTGCCGGGGGGACAGGGGGCTCTGGGGCCAACGTCCTGACTTTC

d_call: TRBD1
j_call: TRBJ1-5
clone_size: -
cdr3_length: 15
v_call: TRBV30
cdr3_aa: CAWSDQDRAGQPQHF
cdr3_nt: TGTGCCTGGAGCGACCAAGACAGGGCTGGACAGCCCCAGCATTTT